The source of this T cell receptor (beta chain) is a study of cytomegalovirus exposure and HLA in healthy donors. Primers: 60 Vbeta forward and 13 Jbeta reverse. Generated by immunoSEQ multiplex PCR, the TCRdb table keeps only in-frame clones and is missing some. Here the sample spans fewer than 40,000 clones, roughly 79% being singletons. While unrecorded immune exposures were likely, the donors were nominally healthy when sampled. A single count supports this clone. Its antigen is undetermined. V lost 8 bases and J lost 5; bases outside the gene matches: 11. The CDR3 consists of 14 residues. Germline V gives CDR1 SGHRS, CDR2 YFSETQ. Study conclusions and caveats: A later analysis reportedly found fewer N-insertions in an Asian-associated ancestry cluster than the approximately 670-donor mean.

The clonotype was recovered from a woman in her forties in good health and CMV-seronegative. The rearrangement joins TRBV5-1 to TRBJ2-3; 7 nucleotides agree with TRBD2. Sequenced sample: PBMCs. CDR3 residues: CASFLGQREDTQYF. The DNA for the CDR3 is TGCGCCAGTTTTTTGGGGCAGCGGGAAGATACGCAGTATTTT.